The 11 T cell receptor beta chains in this list originate from one sample, sequenced in a study of Ad26.COV2.S vaccination and SARS-CoV-2 variants. Treatment indicated: some 20 received Ad26.COV2.S at low or high dose, single or two shots; about 5 received placebo; per-sample allocation not given. Specimens were obtained on day 63 following the first vaccine or placebo injection. This table comes from immunoSEQ multiplex PCR, and its TCRdb copy is limited to in-frame clones, with some not included. The sample lists some 290,000 clones; more than 70% were seen once. Sample: peripheral blood, taken in a trial of Ad26.COV2.S vaccine versus placebo. Receptor source: a person aged 18 to 59 who received the Ad26.COV2.S COVID-19 vaccine or a placebo.

The DNA of the CDR3 is TGTGCCAGTAGTATAGAACAGCCCTACGAGCAGTACTTC. It encodes CASSIEQPYEQYF. The genes are TRBV19 and TRBJ2-7; D unresolved. Germline CDR1 reads LNHDA; CDR2 reads SQIVND (reference sequence). The CDR3 spans 13 residues. V lost 0 bases to trimming and J lost 2 bases, with 5 bases between them.

As for this clone: One end of the junction fails to match germline, which may point to a read error. This chain connects TRBV6-6 to TRBJ1-4; maybe TRBD1 (6 bases). This CDR3 comprises 13 residues. Germline V gene data show CDR1 as MNHNY and CDR2 as SVGAGI (reference sequence). CDR3 in amino acids: CASSYGGAETLFF. The CDR3 nucleotides read TGTGCCAGCAGTTACGGGGGGGCCGAAACACTGTTTTTT.

V is TRBV10-3 and J is TRBJ1-2; D call uncertain. Germline CDR1 ENHRY, CDR2 SYGVKD. The CDR3 runs 12 residues. Trimming pared 3 bases from V and 4 bases from J, leaving 6 bases between. In nucleotides, the CDR3 is TGTGCCATCAGTGAAGGGAGCTATGGCTACACCTTC. As protein: CAISEGSYGYTF.

The chain has TRBV30 and TRBJ1-3; perhaps TRBD1 as D (5 bases). The CDR3 extends over 14 amino acids. Germline CDR1 GTSNPN, CDR2 SVGIG (reference sequence). Trimming removed 1 base at V and 4 bases at J, with 11 bases between. DNA of the CDR3: TGTGCCTGGAGTGGGGGGACCCAGGGAAACACCATATATTTT. It yields the protein CAWSGGTQGNTIYF.

The chain has TRBV12-3 or TRBV12-4 and TRBJ2-1; 11 bases are a match to TRBD2. V lost 6 bases to trimming and J lost 8 bases; unmatched junction nucleotides: 3. The CDR3 is 13 residues long. The CDR3 nucleotides read TGTGCCAGCAGGACTAGCGGGACTCATGAGCAGTTCTTC. This encodes CASRTSGTHEQFF.

This chain joins TRBV11-3 and TRBJ2-1; D is unclear. Per the germline V gene, CDR1 is SGHNT and CDR2 is YENEEA. The CDR3 has 11 residues. Trimming took off 4 bases at V and 5 bases at J, with 3 bases between the two ends. The CDR3 DNA is TGTGCCAGCAGCTCAAACAATGAGCAGTTCTTC. Amino acids: CASSSNNEQFF.

J is TRBJ2-7 and V is TRBV6-5, with 10 nucleotides matching TRBD1. The trim removed 0 bases at V and 3 bases at J, leaving 5 bases unmatched. The CDR3 is 16 amino acids. The germline V gene has CDR1 MNHEY and CDR2 SVGAGI. The CDR3 nucleotides read TGTGCCAGCAGTTACTCGGGACAGGGGAAGGTCTACGAGCAGTACTTC. It codes for CASSYSGQGKVYEQYF.

The rearrangement links TRBV5-4 to TRBJ1-5; maybe TRBD1 (6 bases). Germline-derived CDR1 and CDR2 are SGHNT and YYREEE (reference sequence). Trimming removed 0 bases from V and 11 bases from J, with 9 bases in between. The CDR3 is 12 amino acids. DNA for the CDR3: TGTGCCAGCAGCTTGGGAGGGGGGGCCCAGCATTTT. Translated, it gives CASSLGGGAQHF.

The chain uses TRBV18 and TRBJ1-2; perhaps TRBD1 as D (6 bases). Trimming took 6 bases from V and 2 from J, leaving 16 bases between them. Germline V lookup: CDR1 KGHSH, CDR2 LQKENI. The CDR3 is made up of 15 amino acids. CDR3 nucleotides: TGTGCCAGCTCCCCGGAGGCGGGGGCCAACTATGGCTACACCTTC. Translated, it gives CASSPEAGANYGYTF.

The chain links TRBV5-1 to TRBJ1-1; D is unresolved. Trimming left V 6 bases short and J 0 bases short, with 9 bases between. This CDR3 comprises 13 residues. Germline V CDR1 and CDR2: SGHRS, YFSETQ. The CDR3: CASKLQLNTEAFF. The CDR3 nucleotides are TGCGCCAGCAAATTACAGTTGAACACTGAAGCTTTCTTT. The full variable domain, in which reference TRBV5-1 and TRBJ1-1 provide the parts outside the CDR3, is KAGVTQTPRYLIKTRGQQVTLSCSPISGHRSVSWYQQTPGQGLQFLFEYFSETQRNKGNFPGRFSGRQFSNSRSEMNVSTLELGDSALYLCASKLQLNTEAFFGQGTRLTVV.

This chain joins TRBV5-6 and TRBJ1-5, with a weak D call TRBD1 (5 bases). Trimming took off 5 bases at V and 6 bases at J, with 15 bases between the two ends. The CDR3 runs to 14 residues. Germline CDR1 and CDR2: SGHDT and YYEEEE. CDR3 in DNA: TGTGCCAGCAGGCGGGGAGGGGAGGGTCAGCCCCAGCATTTT. Its protein product is CASRRGGEGQPQHF.